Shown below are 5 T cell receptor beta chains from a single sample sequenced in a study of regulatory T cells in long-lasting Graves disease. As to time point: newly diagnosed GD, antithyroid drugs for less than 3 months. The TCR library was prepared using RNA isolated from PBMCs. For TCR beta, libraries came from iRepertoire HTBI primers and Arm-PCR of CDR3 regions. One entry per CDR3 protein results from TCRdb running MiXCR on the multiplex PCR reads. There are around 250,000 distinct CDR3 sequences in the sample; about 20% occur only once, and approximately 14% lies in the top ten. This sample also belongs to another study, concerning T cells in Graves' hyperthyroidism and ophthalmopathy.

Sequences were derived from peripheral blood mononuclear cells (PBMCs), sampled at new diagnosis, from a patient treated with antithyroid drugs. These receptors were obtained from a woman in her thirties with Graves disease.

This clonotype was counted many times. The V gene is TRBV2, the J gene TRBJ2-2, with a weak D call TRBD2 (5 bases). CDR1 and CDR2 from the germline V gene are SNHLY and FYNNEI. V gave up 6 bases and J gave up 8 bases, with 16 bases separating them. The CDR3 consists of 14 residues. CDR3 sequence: CASSGARGSGELFF. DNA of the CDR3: TGTGCCAGCAGCGGCGCCCGGGGTTCGGGGGAGCTGTTTTTT.

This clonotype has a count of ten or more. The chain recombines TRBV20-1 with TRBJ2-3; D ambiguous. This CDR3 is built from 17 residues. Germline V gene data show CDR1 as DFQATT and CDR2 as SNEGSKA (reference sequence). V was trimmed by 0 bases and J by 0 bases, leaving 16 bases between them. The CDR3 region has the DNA TGCAGTGCTAGAGACGTATTCTTTTCCTCTAGCACAGATACGCAGTATTTT. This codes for CSARDVFFSSSTDTQYF.

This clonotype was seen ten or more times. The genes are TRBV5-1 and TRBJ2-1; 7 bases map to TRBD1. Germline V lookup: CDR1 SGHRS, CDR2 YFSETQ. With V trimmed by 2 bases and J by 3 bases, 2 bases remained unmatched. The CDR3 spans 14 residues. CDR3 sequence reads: CASSFGTVYNEQFF. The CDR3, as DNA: TGCGCCAGCAGCTTTGGGACAGTCTACAATGAGCAGTTCTTC.

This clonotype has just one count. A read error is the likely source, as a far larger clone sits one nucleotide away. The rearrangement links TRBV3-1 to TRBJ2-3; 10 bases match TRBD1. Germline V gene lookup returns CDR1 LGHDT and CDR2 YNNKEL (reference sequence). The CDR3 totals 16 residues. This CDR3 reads CASSLSPGTGDGEQSF. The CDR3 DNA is TGTGCCAGCAGCCTCAGTCCCGGGACAGGGGATGGCGAGCAGTCCTTC.

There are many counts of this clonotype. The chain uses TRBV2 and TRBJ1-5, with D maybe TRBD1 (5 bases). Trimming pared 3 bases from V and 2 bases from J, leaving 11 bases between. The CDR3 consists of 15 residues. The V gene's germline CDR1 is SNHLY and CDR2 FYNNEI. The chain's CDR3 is CASSDSGFGNQPQHF. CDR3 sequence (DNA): TGTGCCAGCAGTGATTCAGGGTTCGGCAATCAGCCCCAGCATTTT.